The next 26 T cell receptor beta chains were all read from a single sample in a study of beta chain features in type 1 diabetes. Their recognized antigens are unknown. The isolated RNA, all of it, was reverse transcribed, so expressed TCRB transcripts were what got sequenced. Profiled with immunoSEQ multiplex PCR; TCRdb holds only in-frame clones, not every one. The sample has approximately 600,000 clones; over 10% are singletons. Study-wide points: Moderate yet significant TCRB CDR3 shortening was seen in Type 1 diabetes patients in all four CD4+ subsets.

Sequencing was done on a sample of naive CD4+ T cells from blood. These receptors were collected from a man younger than 40 with type 1 diabetes.

The sample holds a few counts of this clone. The rearrangement links TRBV9 to TRBJ1-1, with D maybe TRBD1 (5 bases). Germline V CDR1 and CDR2: SGDLS, YYNGEE. This CDR3 has 14 residues. V lost 0 bases, J lost 9 bases, and 15 bases lay in between. CDR3 sequence (DNA): TGTGCCAGCAGCGTAGAGGGGAGGCGAAGGAAAGCTTTCTTT. Protein: CASSVEGRRRKAFF. Variable domain in full (rest from reference TRBV9 and TRBJ1-1): DSGVTQTPKHLITATGQRVTLRCSPRSGDLSVYWYQQSLDQGLQFLIQYYNGEERAKGNILERFSAQQFPDLHSELNLSSLELGDSALYFCASSVEGRRRKAFFGQGTRLTVV.

This clone was counted only a few times. This chain links TRBV28 with TRBJ2-1; D is ambiguous. The V gene's germline CDR1 is MDHEN and CDR2 SYDVKM. V lost 4 bases to trimming and J lost 7 bases, with 17 bases between them. The CDR3 runs 15 residues. The CDR3 reads CASSYRTPRENEQFF. CDR3 in DNA: TGTGCCAGCAGTTACCGGACCCCGAGAGAAAATGAGCAGTTCTTC.

The CDR3 DNA follows: TGTGCCAGCAGCCGGGGACAGGGGGAGACCCAGTACTTC. This sequence encodes CASSRGQGETQYF. The V gene is TRBV7-8, the J gene TRBJ2-5; TRBD1 matches 10 bases. The CDR3 totals 13 residues. Germline trimming cut 5 bases from V and 5 bases from J; bases unmatched to any gene: 2. Germline CDR1 SGHVS, CDR2 FQNEAQ.

This clone was seen a few times. This chain links TRBV7-9 with TRBJ1-5, with unresolved D. There are 15 residues in the CDR3. Germline V gene data show CDR1 as SEHNR and CDR2 as FQNEAQ (reference sequence). The V end was cut by 6 bases, the J end by 2 bases, with 14 bases between. CDR3 DNA: TGTGCCAGCAGTCAGGAAACTCCGGGCAATCAGCCCCAGCATTTT. Its protein is CASSQETPGNQPQHF. The full variable domain, rest sourced from reference TRBV7-9 and TRBJ1-5, is DTGVSQNPRHKITKRGQNVTFRCDPISEHNRLYWYRQTLGQGPEFLTYFQNEAQLEKSRLLSDRFSAERPKGSFSTLEIQRTEQGDSAMYLCASSQETPGNQPQHFGDGTRLSIL.

The CDR3 nucleotides read TGCGCCAGCAGCCAAGCTCCCCCACCAGGCAATGAGCAGTTCTTC. Protein sequence: CASSQAPPPGNEQFF. The rearrangement uses TRBV4-3 and TRBJ2-1; D remains ambiguous. This CDR3 is built from 15 residues. Germline V gene sequence: CDR1 LGHNA, CDR2 YSLEER. The V and J ends lost 1 base and 6 bases respectively, with 13 bases between them.

The chain carries TRBV4-3 and TRBJ1-2; D gene uncertain. The length of the CDR3 is 15 residues. Germline-derived CDR1 and CDR2 are LGHNA and YSLEER. Trimming removed 0 bases at V and 2 bases at J, with 10 bases between. The DNA of the CDR3 is TGCGCCAGCAGCCAAGATCAAGTACGGAACTATGGCTACACCTTC. Translated: CASSQDQVRNYGYTF.

The chain couples TRBV7-9 to TRBJ1-5; D is uncertain. There are 16 residues in the CDR3. Trimming stripped 5 bases from V and 3 bases from J, with 17 bases between. From germline, CDR1 is SEHNR and CDR2 FQNEAQ (reference sequence). The CDR3 loop is CASSPFEGRYNQPQHF. For the CDR3, the DNA is TGTGCCAGCAGCCCTTTTGAAGGCAGGTACAATCAGCCCCAGCATTTT.

The genes are TRBV27 and TRBJ2-7; the D is unclear. The CDR3 runs 14 residues. From germline, CDR1 is MNHEY and CDR2 SMNVEV (reference sequence). Trimming left V 0 bases short and J 1 base short, with 7 bases between. CDR3 in amino acids: CASSLSTVSYEQYF. CDR3 sequence (DNA): TGTGCCAGCAGTTTATCCACAGTTTCCTACGAGCAGTACTTC.

This clone was detected only a few times. The chain combines TRBV5-1 with TRBJ2-3; 10 bases map to TRBD2. Germline CDR1 is SGHRS and CDR2 is YFSETQ. Unmatched junction bases numbered 3, after V lost 0 bases and J lost 2 bases. The CDR3 length is 16 residues. The CDR3 bases are TGCGCCAGCAGCTTGGAACTAGCGGGGACCACAGATACGCAGTATTTT. It is translated as CASSLELAGTTDTQYF.

The chain links TRBV7-9 to TRBJ2-7, with D unresolved. From germline, CDR1 is SEHNR and CDR2 FQNEAQ (reference sequence). There are 14 residues in the CDR3. V lost 5 bases and J lost 5, with 16 bases in between. The CDR3 spells CASSHLGIEDEQYF. As DNA, the CDR3 is TGTGCCAGCAGCCATCTAGGGATCGAGGACGAGCAGTACTTC.

The sample holds a few counts of this clone. This sample also contains other DNA sequences that code for the same CDR3. The chain is built from TRBV5-1 and TRBJ2-5; D unclear. CDR3 size: 12 residues. Trimming stripped 0 bases from V and 5 bases from J, with 5 bases between. Germline-derived CDR1 and CDR2 are SGHRS and YFSETQ. CDR3 bases: TGCGCCAGCAGCTTGGCCGGGGAGACCCAGTACTTC. Residues: CASSLAGETQYF.

This rearrangement joins TRBV6-5 to TRBJ2-4; no reliable D call. Germline values: CDR1 MNHEY, CDR2 SVGAGI. CDR3 size: 12 residues. Between the trimmed V and J ends, which lost 6 bases and 8 bases, there was a span of 11 bases. CDR3 nucleotide sequence: TGTGCCAGCAGCCGCTCGTATGACATTCAGTACTTC. Translated: CASSRSYDIQYF.

J is TRBJ2-3 and V is TRBV9; TRBD2 matches at 10 bases. Per germline, CDR1 SGDLS and CDR2 YYNGEE. The CDR3 has 16 amino acids. V was clipped by 3 bases and J by 1 base; unmatched bases: 5. The CDR3 bases are TGTGCCAGCAGCGCGTACGGGACTAGCGGCACAGATACGCAGTATTTT. It encodes CASSAYGTSGTDTQYF.

This chain uses TRBV11-2 with TRBJ2-7; TRBD1 aligns across 9 bases. Losses at the gene ends were 6 bases for V and 6 bases for J; bases not matched to a gene: 12. This CDR3 region has 15 residues. From germline, CDR1 is SGHAT and CDR2 FQNNGV. Here the CDR3 DNA reads TGTGCCAGCAGACGCCCCGGGACAGGGAGGTCCGAGCAGTACTTC. This codes for CASRRPGTGRSEQYF.

This clone has more than one count but fewer than ten. The chain combines TRBV25-1 with TRBJ1-5, with TRBD1 matching 7 bases. The junction had 8 bases not matched to a gene; V was cut back by 6 bases and J by 6 bases. The germline gives CDR1 MGHDK, CDR2 SYGVNS. CDR3 size: 14 residues. CDR3 in DNA: TGTGCCAGCAGCCAAGGGGGCCTGAGTCAGCCCCAGCATTTT. Translated: CASSQGGLSQPQHF.

The V and J genes are TRBV4-3 and TRBJ1-5; D may be TRBD1 (6 bases). CDR3 length: 16 residues. The V and J ends lost 0 bases and 1 base respectively, with 10 bases between them. Germline-derived CDR1 and CDR2 are LGHNA and YSLEER. CDR3 in amino acids: CASSQDWTASNQPQHF. The CDR3 DNA is TGCGCCAGCAGCCAAGATTGGACAGCAAGCAATCAGCCCCAGCATTTT.

This clone was counted only a few times. This chain uses TRBV9 with TRBJ1-2; D is possibly TRBD1 (5 bases). The CDR3 has 13 amino acids. Germline V CDR1 and CDR2: SGDLS, YYNGEE. Trimming shortened V by 3 bases and J by 2 bases, and 8 bases separated the two germline ends. CDR3 loop: CASSEQGNYGYTF. CDR3 DNA: TGTGCCAGCAGCGAGCAGGGAAACTATGGCTACACCTTC.

Regarding this clone: Distinct nucleotide sequences in the sample also encode this CDR3. This sequence joins TRBV5-1 and TRBJ2-5; D possibly matches TRBD1 or TRBD2 (5 bases each). Trimming took off 5 bases at V and 2 bases at J, with 16 bases between the two ends. Germline V lookup: CDR1 SGHRS, CDR2 YFSETQ. The CDR3 sequence is 15 residues long. In DNA form, the CDR3 reads TGCGCCAGCAGTTCCGGGACGGGTAATCAAGAGACCCAGTACTTC. It specifies CASSSGTGNQETQYF. Together with reference TRBV5-1 and TRBJ2-5, the CDR3 gives the full variable domain: KAGVTQTPRYLIKTRGQQVTLSCSPISGHRSVSWYQQTPGQGLQFLFEYFSETQRNKGNFPGRFSGRQFSNSRSEMNVSTLELGDSALYLCASSSGTGNQETQYFGPGTRLLVL.

This clone was picked up a small number of times. This chain connects TRBV11-1 to TRBJ2-7; D may be TRBD1 (6 bases). Trimming took 2 bases from V and 3 from J, leaving 8 bases between them. This CDR3 region has 13 residues. The V gene's germline CDR1 is SGHAT and CDR2 FQDESV (reference sequence). The CDR3 spells CASSLRQDYEQYF. CDR3 DNA: TGTGCCAGCAGCTTACGACAGGACTACGAGCAGTACTTC.

The chain recombines TRBV2 with TRBJ1-5; possibly TRBD1 for D (6 bases). Germline V gives CDR1 SNHLY, CDR2 FYNNEI. The CDR3 length is 14 residues. The V and J ends lost 0 bases and 11 bases respectively, with 14 bases between them. CDR3 DNA sequence: TGTGCCAGCAGTGAAGCGCTTGTGGGGGCGGCCCAGCATTTT. Its protein product is CASSEALVGAAQHF. The variable domain in full, completed from reference TRBV2 and TRBJ1-5, reads EPEVTQTPSHQVTQMGQEVILRCVPISNHLYFYWYRQILGQKVEFLVSFYNNEISEKSEIFDDQFSVERPDGSNFTLKIRSTKLEDSAMYFCASSEALVGAAQHFGDGTRLSIL.

The chain has TRBV4-3 and TRBJ2-5; no reliable D call. The CDR3 loop spans 15 amino acids. The germline gives CDR1 LGHNA, CDR2 YSLEER. V lost 0 bases to trimming and J lost 5 bases, with 13 bases between them. CDR3 sequence reads: CASSQEGDEAETQYF. Here the CDR3 DNA reads TGCGCCAGCAGCCAAGAAGGTGACGAGGCGGAGACCCAGTACTTC.

On this clone itself: The sample carries other DNA sequences with the same CDR3. The V and J genes are TRBV7-2 and TRBJ2-5; no firm D call. Trimming took 1 base from V and 1 from J, leaving 7 bases between them. The CDR3 covers 14 residues. CDR1 SGHTA and CDR2 FQGNSA come from the germline V gene. The CDR3 DNA follows: TGTGCCAGCAGCTTAGGTTTGATCCAAGAGACCCAGTACTTC. It specifies CASSLGLIQETQYF.

The V gene is TRBV5-1, the J gene TRBJ2-7; D is possibly TRBD1 (6 bases). CDR1 is SGHRS, CDR2 YFSETQ, per germline. The CDR3 spans 15 residues. Trimming removed 3 bases from V and 3 bases from J, with 16 bases in between. CDR3 sequence reads: CASSSSPGQSYEQYF. CDR3 in DNA: TGCGCCAGCAGCTCCTCACCAGGACAGAGCTACGAGCAGTACTTC.

This sequence joins TRBV5-1 and TRBJ1-1, with a weak D call TRBD1 (6 bases). Germline CDR1 reads SGHRS; CDR2 reads YFSETQ. V lost 5 bases and J lost 2, with 10 bases in between. The length of the CDR3 is 13 residues. The CDR3 DNA reads as TGCGCCAGCAGAATACAGGGTAACACTGAAGCTTTCTTT. This encodes CASRIQGNTEAFF.

The chain links TRBV2 to TRBJ2-1; 8 bases line up with TRBD1. This CDR3 comprises 17 residues. The ends lost 5 bases at V and 0 bases at J; junction bases unmatched: 9. The germline CDR1 and CDR2 sequences are SNHLY and FYNNEI. The CDR3: CASSRGQAFSSYNEQFF. The CDR3 DNA reads TGTGCCAGCAGTAGGGGACAGGCATTCAGCTCCTACAATGAGCAGTTCTTC.

In its sample, this clone was seen a few times. This chain uses TRBV14 with TRBJ2-1, with 10 positions matching TRBD2. V was clipped by 4 bases and J by 4 bases; unmatched bases: 4. CDR1 and CDR2 (germline): SGHDN, FVKESK. The CDR3 extends over 15 amino acids. The CDR3 loop is CASSRQRGGYNEQFF. The CDR3 DNA reads as TGTGCCAGCAGCCGTCAGCGGGGGGGGTACAATGAGCAGTTCTTC. The full variable domain, rest sourced from reference TRBV14 and TRBJ2-1, is EAGVTQFPSHSVIEKGQTVTLRCDPISGHDNLYWYRRVMGKEIKFLLHFVKESKQDESGMPNNRFLAERTGGTYSTLKVQPAELEDSGVYFCASSRQRGGYNEQFFGPGTRLTVL.